The 22 T cell receptor beta chains presented below share a single source sample, sequenced in a study of post-analysis software for immune sequencing data. Antigens of these TCRs are unknown. Incorporated into the TCR beta cDNA libraries were unique molecular identifiers, which served to reduce PCR and sequencing biases. MiXCR, run by TCRdb on the PCR reads, gives a single entry per CDR3 protein. The top ten hold under 5% of the sample, which has a few hundred thousand distinct CDR3 sequences, just over 35% seen once. Study-wide findings and caveats: In patients, TRBV5-6, TRBV5-1 and TRBV20-1 belonged to roughly five TRBV segments found more frequently than in controls.

Material for sequencing was blood. Source of these receptors: a girl aged 10-17 years with multiple sclerosis.

Many counts were recorded for this clonotype. V is TRBV29-1 and J is TRBJ1-1; the D is unclear. The CDR3 length is 14 residues. Between the trimmed V and J ends, which lost 4 bases and 5 bases, there was a span of 17 bases. CDR1 and CDR2 from the germline V gene are SQVTM and ANQGSEA. The DNA of the CDR3 is TGCAGCGTTGGCCCCAGAATAGGAAAAACTGAAGCTTTCTTT. This sequence encodes CSVGPRIGKTEAFF.

The genes are TRBV14 and TRBJ2-7; possible D gene TRBD2, 6 bases. The CDR3 runs 13 residues. Germline values: CDR1 SGHDN, CDR2 FVKESK. Trimming removed 3 bases at V and 3 bases at J, with 9 bases between. CDR3 loop: CASSQRGFYEQYF. As DNA, the CDR3 is TGTGCCAGCAGCCAGCGGGGCTTCTACGAGCAGTACTTC.

The J gene is TRBJ2-3, the V gene TRBV11-2, with 7 nucleotides matching TRBD2. The CDR3 is made up of 15 amino acids. From germline, CDR1 is SGHAT and CDR2 FQNNGV. J was trimmed by 6 bases and V by 3 bases; bases with no gene match: 9. DNA for the CDR3: TGTGCCAGCAGCTTCCAGCGGGGTTTGCTTGATACGCAGTATTTT. Its translation: CASSFQRGLLDTQYF. The full variable domain, with the rest looked up from reference TRBV11-2 and TRBJ2-3, is EAGVAQSPRYKIIEKRQSVAFWCNPISGHATLYWYQQILGQGPKLLIQFQNNGVVDDSQLPKDRFSAERLKGVDSTLKIQPAKLEDSAVYLCASSFQRGLLDTQYFGPGTRLTVL.

This clonotype was seen repeatedly, ten times or more. J is TRBJ2-3 and V is TRBV5-5; D not certain. This CDR3 contains 12 residues. Germline V CDR1 and CDR2: SGHKS, YYEKEE (reference sequence). V lost 7 bases and J lost 4, with 10 bases in between. CDR3 amino acids: CASPDLADTQYF. CDR3 DNA: TGTGCCAGCCCTGACCTCGCAGATACGCAGTATTTT.

The chain links TRBV7-8 to TRBJ2-1; TRBD2 matches 12 bases. The CDR3 contains 16 residues. Germline assignment: CDR1 SGHVS and CDR2 FQNEAQ. Trimming cost V 4 bases and J 9 bases; bases outside gene matches: 10. The CDR3 loop is CASSSPTSGGGSEQFF. Written as DNA, the CDR3 is TGTGCCAGCAGCTCCCCGACTAGCGGGGGTGGCAGTGAGCAGTTCTTC.

This clonotype was observed at least ten times. This sequence joins TRBV6-1 and TRBJ2-5, with D perhaps matching TRBD2 (5 bases). The CDR3 is 13 residues long. Between the trimmed V and J ends, which lost 7 bases and 3 bases, there was a span of 12 bases. Germline CDR1 MNHNS, CDR2 SASEGT. CDR3 in amino acids: CASILDREETQYF. The CDR3 DNA reads TGTGCCAGCATACTAGATCGGGAAGAGACCCAGTACTTC.

The genes are TRBV20-1 and TRBJ1-1, with unresolved D. The CDR3 totals 13 residues. The V gene's germline CDR1 is DFQATT and CDR2 SNEGSKA (reference sequence). Trimming took off 2 bases at V and 1 base at J, with 8 bases between the two ends. The CDR3 sequence is CSARLGRNTEAFF. The CDR3 nucleotides are TGCAGTGCTAGACTAGGACGGAACACTGAAGCTTTCTTT.

The chain combines TRBV5-5 with TRBJ1-5; D gene uncertain. Germline CDR1 is SGHKS and CDR2 is YYEKEE (reference sequence). With 0 bases removed from V and 7 bases from J, the gap between germline ends came to 14 bases. The CDR3 is 15 amino acids. CDR3 nucleotides: TGTGCCAGCAGCTTGGCCTGGAACCTTGGGCAGCCCCAGCATTTT. This codes for CASSLAWNLGQPQHF.

This clonotype was counted between two and nine times. This sequence joins TRBV7-3 and TRBJ2-6; the D gene is possibly TRBD2 (5 bases). The CDR3 length is 15 residues. Germline loops: CDR1 SGHTA, CDR2 FQGTGA. Deletions cut 4 bases from V and 2 bases from J, with 9 bases between. CDR3 sequence (DNA): TGTGCCAGCAGCTCCTCCGGGACTGGGGCCAACGTCCTGACTTTC. Its protein is CASSSSGTGANVLTF.

This clonotype was counted many times. This chain uses TRBV10-3 with TRBJ1-5; D is ambiguous. Trimming removed 3 bases at V and 2 bases at J, with 11 bases between. The CDR3 is made up of 15 amino acids. Germline CDR1 is ENHRY and CDR2 is SYGVKD. CDR3 sequence reads: CAISDLGIGNQPQHF. Written as DNA, the CDR3 is TGTGCCATCAGTGATCTGGGGATTGGCAATCAGCCCCAGCATTTT.

In this sample, this clonotype turned up many times. The chain carries TRBV7-2 and TRBJ2-1, with a possible D match to TRBD1 (5 bases). V dropped 7 bases and J dropped 7 bases, with 17 bases sitting between them. The CDR3 is 14 amino acids. Germline V gene sequence: CDR1 SGHTA, CDR2 FQGNSA. Here the CDR3 DNA reads TGTGCCAGCACCGGCGGCCAGGGCAGAAATGAGCAGTTCTTC. Its translation is CASTGGQGRNEQFF.

The V and J genes are TRBV20-1 and TRBJ2-7; 8 bases line up with TRBD2. The CDR3 has 16 residues. With V trimmed by 0 bases and J by 2 bases, 9 bases remained unmatched. CDR1 and CDR2 from the germline V gene are DFQATT and SNEGSKA (reference sequence). The CDR3 loop reads CSARDLRLARAYEQYF. As DNA, the CDR3 is TGCAGTGCTAGAGATCTCCGACTAGCGCGAGCCTACGAGCAGTACTTC.

The chain employs TRBV27 and TRBJ1-1; TRBD1 is a possible D gene (5 bases). In germline, CDR1 is MNHEY, CDR2 SMNVEV (reference sequence). The CDR3 runs 13 residues. V lost 1 base to trimming and J lost 7 bases, with 10 bases between them. In DNA, the CDR3 is TGTGCCAGCAGTTTATTGGGGGGTGATGAAGCTTTCTTT. Protein product: CASSLLGGDEAFF.

Here the CDR3 DNA reads TGCAGCGTAACCGGGGGTACGACAGATACGCAGTATTTT. It encodes CSVTGGTTDTQYF. V is TRBV29-1 and J is TRBJ2-3; D may be TRBD2 (6 bases). The V gene lost 6 bases and the J gene lost 3 bases, with 13 bases spanning the gap. CDR1 SQVTM and CDR2 ANQGSEA come from the germline V gene. The CDR3 contains 13 residues.

The V call is TRBV4-1, the J call TRBJ2-2, with TRBD2 identical over 9 bases. CDR1 MGHRA and CDR2 YSYEKL come from the germline V gene. Trimming took 2 bases from V and 0 from J; bases not matched to a gene: 7. This CDR3 is 18 amino acids long. Here the CDR3 reads CASSQRILAGPNTGELFF. CDR3 sequence (DNA): TGCGCCAGCAGCCAAAGGATCCTAGCGGGACCGAACACCGGGGAGCTGTTTTTT.

For this clonotype: A much larger clone lies a single base off, so this may be a read error. The chain couples TRBV5-1 to TRBJ1-4; D remains unclear. The length of the CDR3 is 13 residues. CDR1 is SGHRS, CDR2 YFSETQ, per germline. The CDR3 DNA is TGCGCCAGCAGTGTGGGTAGGGATGAAAGACTGTTTTTT. It encodes CASSVGRDERLFF. Drawing the rest from reference TRBV5-1 and TRBJ1-4, the complete variable domain is KAGVTQTPRYLIKTRGQQVTLSCSPISGHRSVSWYQQTPGQGLQFLFEYFSETQRNKGNFPGRFSGRQFSNSRSEMNVSTLELGDSALYLCASSVGRDERLFFGSGTQLSVL.

The V call is TRBV7-9, the J call TRBJ2-1; D possibly corresponds to TRBD1 (6 bases). Germline V gene data show CDR1 as SEHNR and CDR2 as FQNEAQ (reference sequence). The CDR3 extends over 16 amino acids. Trimming removed 6 bases from V and 0 bases from J, with 15 bases in between. The CDR3 loop reads CASRAPGVSSYNEQFF. CDR3 DNA sequence: TGTGCCAGCAGAGCTCCAGGGGTGAGCTCCTACAATGAGCAGTTCTTC.

In this sample, this clonotype turned up a few times. This chain uses TRBV7-2 with TRBJ2-1, with 7 bases that match TRBD1. V shed 1 base and J 0 bases; nucleotides not matched to a gene: 3. This CDR3 spans 16 amino acids. CDR1 is SGHTA and CDR2 is FQGNSA in the germline V gene. CDR3 DNA sequence: TGTGCCAGCAGCTTAGTCTCAGGGGGCTCCTACAATGAGCAGTTCTTC. This sequence encodes CASSLVSGGSYNEQFF.

About this clonotype itself: A read error may be the cause here, since a much bigger clone is one base away. This chain connects TRBV24-1 to TRBJ2-5; D is ambiguous. This CDR3 has 13 residues. V lost 7 bases to trimming and J lost 5 bases, with 13 bases between them. CDR1 and CDR2 from the germline V gene are KGHDR and SFDVKD. The CDR3 DNA reads as TGTGCCACCAGGGATCCGGCCGGGGAGACCCAGTACTTC. Translated, it gives CATRDPAGETQYF.

The chain recombines TRBV3-1 with TRBJ2-1; D may be TRBD2 (6 bases). Germline V gene lookup returns CDR1 LGHDT and CDR2 YNNKEL (reference sequence). This CDR3 has 13 residues. Trimming took 6 bases from V and 4 from J, leaving 10 bases between them. The CDR3 coding sequence is TGTGCCAGCAGTACCGGGGGTTACAATGAGCAGTTCTTC. This sequence encodes CASSTGGYNEQFF.

This chain joins TRBV4-1 and TRBJ2-7; 7 bases line up with TRBD2. V shed 3 bases, J shed 2 bases, and the junction held 7 bases outside the gene matches. Germline CDR1 reads MGHRA; CDR2 reads YSYEKL. The CDR3 runs to 15 residues. CDR3 DNA sequence: TGCGCCAGCAGCCAGTCAACTAGCGCTCCCTACGAGCAGTACTTC. As protein: CASSQSTSAPYEQYF.

This clonotype was seen at least ten times. The rearrangement joins TRBV7-2 to TRBJ1-2; possible D gene TRBD1, 5 bases. Germline V gene lookup returns CDR1 SGHTA and CDR2 FQGNSA. The CDR3 has 12 residues. The V end lost 4 bases, the J end lost 11 bases, and 14 bases lay between the germline ends. The CDR3, as DNA: TGTGCCAGCAGCTCCCAAGACAGAAAATACACCTTC. Its protein product is CASSSQDRKYTF.